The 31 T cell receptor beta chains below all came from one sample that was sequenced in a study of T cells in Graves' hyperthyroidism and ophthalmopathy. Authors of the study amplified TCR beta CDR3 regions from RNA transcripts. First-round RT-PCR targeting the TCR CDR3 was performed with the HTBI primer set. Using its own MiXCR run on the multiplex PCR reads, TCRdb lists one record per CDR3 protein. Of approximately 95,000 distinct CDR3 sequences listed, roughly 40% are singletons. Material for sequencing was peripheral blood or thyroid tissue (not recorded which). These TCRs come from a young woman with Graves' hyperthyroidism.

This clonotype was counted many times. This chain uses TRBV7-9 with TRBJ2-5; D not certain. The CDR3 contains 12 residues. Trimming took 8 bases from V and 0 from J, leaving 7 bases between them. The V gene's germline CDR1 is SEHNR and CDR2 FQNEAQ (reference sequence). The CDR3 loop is CASGLYQETQYF. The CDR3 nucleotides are TGTGCCAGCGGATTATACCAAGAGACCCAGTACTTC.

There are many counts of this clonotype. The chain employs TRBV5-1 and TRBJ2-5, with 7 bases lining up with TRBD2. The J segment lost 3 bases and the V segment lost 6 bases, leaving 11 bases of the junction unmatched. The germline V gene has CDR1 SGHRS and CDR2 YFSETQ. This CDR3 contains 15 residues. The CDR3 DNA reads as TGCGCCAGCATTTGGGGCGGGAGCACTGAAGAGACCCAGTACTTC. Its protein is CASIWGGSTEETQYF.

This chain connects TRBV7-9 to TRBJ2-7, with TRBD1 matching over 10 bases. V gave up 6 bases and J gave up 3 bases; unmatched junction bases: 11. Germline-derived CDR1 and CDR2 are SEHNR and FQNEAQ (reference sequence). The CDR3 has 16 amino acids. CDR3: CASSTSTGTGVYEQYF. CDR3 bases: TGTGCCAGCAGTACCTCAACCGGGACAGGGGTCTACGAGCAGTACTTC.

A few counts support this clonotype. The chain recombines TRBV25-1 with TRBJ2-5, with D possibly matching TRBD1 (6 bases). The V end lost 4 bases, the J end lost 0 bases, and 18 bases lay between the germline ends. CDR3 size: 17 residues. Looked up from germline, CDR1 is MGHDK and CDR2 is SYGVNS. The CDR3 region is CASSATRRQVHQETQYF. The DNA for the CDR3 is TGTGCCAGCAGTGCCACTAGGAGACAGGTTCACCAAGAGACCCAGTACTTC.

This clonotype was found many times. The CDR3 nucleotides read TGTGCCAGCAGTTACGATCAGGGAGTCTATGGCTACACCTTC. Translated: CASSYDQGVYGYTF. This chain joins TRBV6-5 and TRBJ1-2; maybe TRBD1 (5 bases). The ends were cut back, 2 bases at V and 4 bases at J, with 11 bases in the middle. The CDR3 spans 14 residues. CDR1 and CDR2 from the germline V gene are MNHEY and SVGAGI.

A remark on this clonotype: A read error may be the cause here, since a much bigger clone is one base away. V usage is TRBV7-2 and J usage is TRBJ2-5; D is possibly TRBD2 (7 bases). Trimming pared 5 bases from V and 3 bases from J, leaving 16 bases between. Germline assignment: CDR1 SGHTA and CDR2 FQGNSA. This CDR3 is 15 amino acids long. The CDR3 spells CASSNGEGGEETQYF. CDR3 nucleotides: TGTGCCAGCAGCAACGGGGAGGGGGGTGAAGAGACCCAGTACTTC.

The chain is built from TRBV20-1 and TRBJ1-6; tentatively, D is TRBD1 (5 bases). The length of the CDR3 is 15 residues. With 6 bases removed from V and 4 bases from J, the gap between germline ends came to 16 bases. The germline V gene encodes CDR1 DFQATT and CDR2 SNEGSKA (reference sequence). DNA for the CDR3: TGCAGTGCCACCACCGGGACGGCATATAATTCACCCCTCCACTTT. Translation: CSATTGTAYNSPLHF.

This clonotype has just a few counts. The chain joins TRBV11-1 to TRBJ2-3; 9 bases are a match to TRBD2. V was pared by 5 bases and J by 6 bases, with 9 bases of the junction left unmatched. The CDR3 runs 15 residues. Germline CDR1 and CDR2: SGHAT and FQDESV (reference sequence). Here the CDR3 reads CASSALSGSWDTQYF. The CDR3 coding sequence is TGTGCCAGCAGCGCCCTTAGCGGGAGCTGGGATACGCAGTATTTT.

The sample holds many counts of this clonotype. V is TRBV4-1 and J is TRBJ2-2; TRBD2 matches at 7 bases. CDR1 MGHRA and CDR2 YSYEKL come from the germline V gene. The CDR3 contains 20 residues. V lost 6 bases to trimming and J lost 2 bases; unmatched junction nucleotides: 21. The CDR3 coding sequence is TGCGCCAGCAGATCGCCCCCACTAGCGCGGTCCTCCCAAAACACCGGGGAGCTGTTTTTT. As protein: CASRSPPLARSSQNTGELFF.

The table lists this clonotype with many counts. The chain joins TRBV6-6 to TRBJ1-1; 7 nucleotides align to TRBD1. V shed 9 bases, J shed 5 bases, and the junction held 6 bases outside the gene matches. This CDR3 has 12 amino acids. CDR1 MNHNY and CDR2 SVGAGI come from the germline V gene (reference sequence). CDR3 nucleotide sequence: TGTGCCAGTTGGGACAGACAAACTGAAGCTTTCTTT. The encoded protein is CASWDRQTEAFF.

The CDR3 here is CASSFSGMFYEQYF. The DNA for the CDR3 is TGTGCCAGCAGTTTTAGCGGGATGTTCTACGAGCAGTACTTC. The chain combines TRBV27 with TRBJ2-7, with 8 bases matching TRBD2. The CDR3 covers 14 residues. The ends lost 3 bases at V and 3 bases at J; junction bases unmatched: 4. CDR1 and CDR2 from the germline V gene are MNHEY and SMNVEV (reference sequence).

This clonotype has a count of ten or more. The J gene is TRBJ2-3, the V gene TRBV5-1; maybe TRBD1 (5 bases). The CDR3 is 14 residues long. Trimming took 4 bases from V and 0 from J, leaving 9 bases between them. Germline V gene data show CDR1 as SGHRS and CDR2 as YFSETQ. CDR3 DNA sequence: TGCGCCAGCAGCGTATACAGGAGCACAGATACGCAGTATTTT. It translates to CASSVYRSTDTQYF.

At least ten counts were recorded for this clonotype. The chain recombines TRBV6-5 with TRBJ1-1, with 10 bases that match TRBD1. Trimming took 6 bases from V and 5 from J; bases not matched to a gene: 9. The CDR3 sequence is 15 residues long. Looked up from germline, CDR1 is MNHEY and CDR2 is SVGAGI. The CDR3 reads CASRPATGGATEAFF. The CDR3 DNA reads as TGTGCCAGCAGACCCGCGACAGGGGGCGCGACTGAAGCTTTCTTT.

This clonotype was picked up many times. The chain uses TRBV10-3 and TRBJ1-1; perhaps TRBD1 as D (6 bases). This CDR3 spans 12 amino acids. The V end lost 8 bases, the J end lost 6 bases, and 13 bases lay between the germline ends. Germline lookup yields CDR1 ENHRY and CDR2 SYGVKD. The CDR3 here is CAIGVQGAEAFF. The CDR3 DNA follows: TGTGCCATCGGAGTACAGGGCGCTGAAGCTTTCTTT.

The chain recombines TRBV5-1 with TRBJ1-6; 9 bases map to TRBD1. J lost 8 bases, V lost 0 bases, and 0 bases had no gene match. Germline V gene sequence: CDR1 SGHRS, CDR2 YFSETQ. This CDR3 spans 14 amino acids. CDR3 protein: CASSLGTGDSPLHF. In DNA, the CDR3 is TGCGCCAGCAGCTTGGGGACAGGGGATTCACCCCTCCACTTT.

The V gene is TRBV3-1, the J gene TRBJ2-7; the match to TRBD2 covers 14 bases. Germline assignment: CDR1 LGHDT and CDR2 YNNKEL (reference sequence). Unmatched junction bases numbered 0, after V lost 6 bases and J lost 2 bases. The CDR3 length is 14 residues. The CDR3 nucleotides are TGTGCCAGCAGGGGACTAGCGGGAGCCTACGAGCAGTACTTC. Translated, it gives CASRGLAGAYEQYF.

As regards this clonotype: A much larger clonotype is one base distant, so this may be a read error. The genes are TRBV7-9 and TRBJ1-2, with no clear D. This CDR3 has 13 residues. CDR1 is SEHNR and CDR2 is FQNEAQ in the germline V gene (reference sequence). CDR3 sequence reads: CAGSLRTTYGYAF. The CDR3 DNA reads TGTGCCGGCAGCTTAAGGACTACCTATGGCTACGCCTTC.

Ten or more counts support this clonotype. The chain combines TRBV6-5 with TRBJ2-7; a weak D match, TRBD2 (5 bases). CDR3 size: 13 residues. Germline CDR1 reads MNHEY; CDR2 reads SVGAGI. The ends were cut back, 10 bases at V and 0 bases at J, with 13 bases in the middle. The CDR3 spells CATGRTFSYEQYF. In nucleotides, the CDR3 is TGTGCCACCGGAAGGACTTTCTCCTACGAGCAGTACTTC.

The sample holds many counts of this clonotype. CDR3: CASSEAVGQGFYEQYF. In DNA, the CDR3 is TGTGCCAGCAGTGAAGCGGTGGGACAGGGTTTCTACGAGCAGTACTTC. V usage is TRBV6-1 and J usage is TRBJ2-7; 9 positions match TRBD1. With V trimmed by 0 bases and J by 3 bases, 6 bases remained unmatched. The V gene's germline CDR1 is MNHNS and CDR2 SASEGT. This CDR3 spans 16 amino acids.

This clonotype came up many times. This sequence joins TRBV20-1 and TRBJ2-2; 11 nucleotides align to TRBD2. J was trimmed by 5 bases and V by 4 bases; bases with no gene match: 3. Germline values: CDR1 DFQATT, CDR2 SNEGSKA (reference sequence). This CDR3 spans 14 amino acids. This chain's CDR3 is CSAMTSGETGELFF. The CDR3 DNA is TGCAGTGCTATGACTAGCGGGGAGACCGGGGAGCTGTTTTTT.

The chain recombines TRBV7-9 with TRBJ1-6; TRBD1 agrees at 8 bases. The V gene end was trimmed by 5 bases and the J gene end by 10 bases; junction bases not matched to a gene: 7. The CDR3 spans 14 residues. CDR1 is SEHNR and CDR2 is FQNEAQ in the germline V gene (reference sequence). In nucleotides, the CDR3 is TGTGCCAGCAGCCACGGACAGGGACGGTCACCCCTCCACTTT. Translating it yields CASSHGQGRSPLHF.

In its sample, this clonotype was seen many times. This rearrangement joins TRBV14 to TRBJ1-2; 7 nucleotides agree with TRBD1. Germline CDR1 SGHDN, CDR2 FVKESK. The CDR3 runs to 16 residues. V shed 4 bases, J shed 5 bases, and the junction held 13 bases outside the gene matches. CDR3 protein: CASSPLPGQAAYGYTF. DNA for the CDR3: TGTGCCAGCAGCCCCCTTCCCGGACAGGCCGCTTATGGCTACACCTTC.

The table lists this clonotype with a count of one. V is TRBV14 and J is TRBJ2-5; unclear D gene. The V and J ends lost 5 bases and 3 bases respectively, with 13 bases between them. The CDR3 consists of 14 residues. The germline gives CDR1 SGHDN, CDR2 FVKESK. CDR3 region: CASSVAALEETQYF. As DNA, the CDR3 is TGTGCCAGCAGCGTAGCCGCCCTAGAAGAGACCCAGTACTTC.

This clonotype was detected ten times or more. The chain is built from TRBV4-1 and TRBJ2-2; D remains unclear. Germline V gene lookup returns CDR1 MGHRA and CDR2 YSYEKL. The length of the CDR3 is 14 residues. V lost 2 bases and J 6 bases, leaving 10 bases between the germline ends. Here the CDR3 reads CASSQQSPPGELFF. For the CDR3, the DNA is TGCGCCAGCAGCCAACAATCTCCCCCCGGGGAGCTGTTTTTT.

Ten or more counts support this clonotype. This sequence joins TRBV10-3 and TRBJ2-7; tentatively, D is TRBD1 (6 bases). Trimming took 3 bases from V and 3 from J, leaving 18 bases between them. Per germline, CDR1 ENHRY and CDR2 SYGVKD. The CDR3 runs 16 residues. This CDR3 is CAISDDDRKSIYEQYF. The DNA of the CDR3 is TGTGCCATCAGTGACGACGACAGGAAGTCTATCTACGAGCAGTACTTC.

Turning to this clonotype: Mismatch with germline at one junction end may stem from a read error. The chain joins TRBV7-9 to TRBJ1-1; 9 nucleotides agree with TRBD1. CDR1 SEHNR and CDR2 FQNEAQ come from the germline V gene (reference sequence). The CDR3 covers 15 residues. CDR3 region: CASSSPGTGQTEASF. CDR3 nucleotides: TGTGCCAGCAGCTCCCCCGGGACAGGGCAAACTGAAGCTTCCTTT.

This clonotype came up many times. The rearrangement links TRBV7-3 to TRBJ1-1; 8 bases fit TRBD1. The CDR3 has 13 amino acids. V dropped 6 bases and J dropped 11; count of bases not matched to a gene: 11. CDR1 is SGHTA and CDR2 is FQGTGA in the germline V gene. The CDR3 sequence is CASSLDREGLAFF. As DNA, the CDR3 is TGTGCCAGCAGTCTGGACAGGGAGGGGTTGGCTTTCTTT.

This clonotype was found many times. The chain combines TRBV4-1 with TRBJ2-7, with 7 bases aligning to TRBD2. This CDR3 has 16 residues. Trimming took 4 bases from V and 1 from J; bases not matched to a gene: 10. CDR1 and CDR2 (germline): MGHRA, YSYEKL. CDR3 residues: CASSREGLPKSYEQYF. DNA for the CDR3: TGCGCCAGCAGCCGCGAGGGACTACCCAAGTCCTACGAGCAGTACTTC.

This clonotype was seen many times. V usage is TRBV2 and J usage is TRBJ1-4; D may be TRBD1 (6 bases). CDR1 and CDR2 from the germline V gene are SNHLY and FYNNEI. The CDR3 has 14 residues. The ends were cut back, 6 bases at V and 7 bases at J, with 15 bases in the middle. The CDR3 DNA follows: TGTGCCAGCAGCCGGGGGCACCTCACTGAAAAACTGTTTTTT. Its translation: CASSRGHLTEKLFF. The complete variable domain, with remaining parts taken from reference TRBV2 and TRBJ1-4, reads EPEVTQTPSHQVTQMGQEVILRCVPISNHLYFYWYRQILGQKVEFLVSFYNNEISEKSEIFDDQFSVERPDGSNFTLKIRSTKLEDSAMYFCASSRGHLTEKLFFGSGTQLSVL.

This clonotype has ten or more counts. The DNA of the CDR3 is TGCGCCAGCAGCACCTCCGGGACAGGGATGTACGAGCAGTACTTC. It is translated as CASSTSGTGMYEQYF. The chain couples TRBV5-1 to TRBJ2-7; 9 bases line up with TRBD1. Looked up from germline, CDR1 is SGHRS and CDR2 is YFSETQ. The CDR3 loop spans 15 amino acids. With 4 bases clipped from V and 4 bases from J, the junction kept 9 bases outside the gene matches.

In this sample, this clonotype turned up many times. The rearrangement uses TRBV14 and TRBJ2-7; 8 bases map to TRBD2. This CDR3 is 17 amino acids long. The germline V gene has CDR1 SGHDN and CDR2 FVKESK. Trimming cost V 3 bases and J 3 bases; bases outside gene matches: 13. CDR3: CASSHYGGASGDYEQYF. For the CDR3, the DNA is TGTGCCAGCAGCCATTACGGGGGGGCTAGCGGAGACTACGAGCAGTACTTC.